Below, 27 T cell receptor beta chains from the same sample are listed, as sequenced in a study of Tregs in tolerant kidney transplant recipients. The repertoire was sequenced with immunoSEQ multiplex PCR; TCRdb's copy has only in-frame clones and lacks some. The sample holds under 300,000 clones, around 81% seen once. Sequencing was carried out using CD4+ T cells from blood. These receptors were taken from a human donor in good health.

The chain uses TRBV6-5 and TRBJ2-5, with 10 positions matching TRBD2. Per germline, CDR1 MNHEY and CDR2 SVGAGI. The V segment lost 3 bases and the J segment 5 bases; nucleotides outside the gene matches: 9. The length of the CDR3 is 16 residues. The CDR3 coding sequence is TGTGCCAGCAGTTATCTAGCGGGGGCCTGGGGGGAGACCCAGTACTTC. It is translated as CASSYLAGAWGETQYF.

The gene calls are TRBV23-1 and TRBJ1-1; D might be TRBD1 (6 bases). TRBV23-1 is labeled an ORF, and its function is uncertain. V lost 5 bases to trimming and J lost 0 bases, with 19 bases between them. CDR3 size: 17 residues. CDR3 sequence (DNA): TGCGCCAGCAGTGACCGGGGGCAGGACTACCTGAACACTGAAGCTTTCTTT. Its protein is CASSDRGQDYLNTEAFF.

The CDR3 here is CASSRGGAEETQYF. CDR3 DNA sequence: TGCGCCAGCAGCCGTGGGGGCGCGGAAGAGACCCAGTACTTC. The chain uses TRBV5-1 and TRBJ2-5; possible D gene TRBD1, 6 bases. This CDR3 comprises 14 residues. The V gene's germline CDR1 is SGHRS and CDR2 YFSETQ. V was shortened by 4 bases and J by 3 bases, with 13 bases between the two germline ends. The full variable domain, with the rest looked up from reference TRBV5-1 and TRBJ2-5, is KAGVTQTPRYLIKTRGQQVTLSCSPISGHRSVSWYQQTPGQGLQFLFEYFSETQRNKGNFPGRFSGRQFSNSRSEMNVSTLELGDSALYLCASSRGGAEETQYFGPGTRLLVL.

The CDR3 DNA sequence: TGTGCCAGCAGCAACAGGACAGGGATTTCTAATTCACCCCTCCACTTT. It is translated as CASSNRTGISNSPLHF. V usage is TRBV5-5 and J usage is TRBJ1-6, with TRBD1 identical over 8 bases. The CDR3 has 16 residues. The junction had 9 bases not matched to a gene; V was cut back by 4 bases and J by 6 bases. From germline, CDR1 is SGHKS and CDR2 YYEKEE (reference sequence).

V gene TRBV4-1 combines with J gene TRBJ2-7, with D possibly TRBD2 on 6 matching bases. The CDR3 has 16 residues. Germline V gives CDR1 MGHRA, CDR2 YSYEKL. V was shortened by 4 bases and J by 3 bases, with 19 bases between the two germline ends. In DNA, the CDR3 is TGCGCCAGCAGCCGAGAAGGGGTGGGGGGTGACTACGAGCAGTACTTC. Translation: CASSREGVGGDYEQYF.

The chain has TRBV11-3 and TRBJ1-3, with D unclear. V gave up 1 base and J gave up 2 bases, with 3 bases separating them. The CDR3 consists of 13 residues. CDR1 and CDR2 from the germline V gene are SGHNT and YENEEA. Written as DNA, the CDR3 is TGTGCCAGCAGCTTAGCGCCTGGAAACACCATATATTTT. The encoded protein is CASSLAPGNTIYF.

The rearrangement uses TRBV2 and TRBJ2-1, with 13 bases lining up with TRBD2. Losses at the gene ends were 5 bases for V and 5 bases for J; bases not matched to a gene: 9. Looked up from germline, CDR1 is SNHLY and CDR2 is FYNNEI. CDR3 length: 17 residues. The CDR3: CASSRTSGRLLNNEQFF. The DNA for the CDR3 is TGTGCCAGCAGTAGGACTAGCGGGAGACTCCTCAACAATGAGCAGTTCTTC. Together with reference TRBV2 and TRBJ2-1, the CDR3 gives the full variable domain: EPEVTQTPSHQVTQMGQEVILRCVPISNHLYFYWYRQILGQKVEFLVSFYNNEISEKSEIFDDQFSVERPDGSNFTLKIRSTKLEDSAMYFCASSRTSGRLLNNEQFFGPGTRLTVL.

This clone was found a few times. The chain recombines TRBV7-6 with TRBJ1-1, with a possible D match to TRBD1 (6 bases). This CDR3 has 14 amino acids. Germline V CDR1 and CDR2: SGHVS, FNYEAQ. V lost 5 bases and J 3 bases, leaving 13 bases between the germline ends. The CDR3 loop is CASSRSQGYTEAFF. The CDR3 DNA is TGTGCCAGCAGCCGATCCCAGGGGTACACTGAAGCTTTCTTT.

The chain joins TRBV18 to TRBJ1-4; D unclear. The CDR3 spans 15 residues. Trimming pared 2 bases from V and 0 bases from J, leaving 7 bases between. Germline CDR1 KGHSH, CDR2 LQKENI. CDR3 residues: CASSPLGTTNEKLFF. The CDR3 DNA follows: TGTGCCAGCTCACCATTAGGGACAACTAATGAAAAACTGTTTTTT.

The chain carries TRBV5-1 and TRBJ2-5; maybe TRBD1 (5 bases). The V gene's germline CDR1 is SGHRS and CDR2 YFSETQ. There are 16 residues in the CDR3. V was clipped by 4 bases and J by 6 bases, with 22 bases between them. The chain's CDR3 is CASSADDRPKGKTQYF. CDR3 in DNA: TGCGCCAGCAGCGCCGACGACAGACCCAAAGGGAAGACCCAGTACTTC.

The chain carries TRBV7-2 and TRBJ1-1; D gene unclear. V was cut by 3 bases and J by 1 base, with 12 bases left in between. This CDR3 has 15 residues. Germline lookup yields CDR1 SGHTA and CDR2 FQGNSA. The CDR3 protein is CASSFKTLGNTEAFF. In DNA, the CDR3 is TGTGCCAGCAGCTTCAAGACCCTGGGGAACACTGAAGCTTTCTTT.

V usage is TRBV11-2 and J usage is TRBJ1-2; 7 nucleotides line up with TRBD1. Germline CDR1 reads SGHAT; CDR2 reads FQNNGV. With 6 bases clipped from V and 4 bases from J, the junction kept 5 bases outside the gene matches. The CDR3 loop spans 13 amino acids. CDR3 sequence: CASRSGQSYGYTF. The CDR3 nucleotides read TGTGCCAGCAGATCGGGACAGTCCTATGGCTACACCTTC.

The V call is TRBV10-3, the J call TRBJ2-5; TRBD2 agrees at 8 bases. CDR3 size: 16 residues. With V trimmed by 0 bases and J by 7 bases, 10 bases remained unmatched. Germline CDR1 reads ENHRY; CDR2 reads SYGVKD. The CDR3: CAISESGLAGGGTQYF. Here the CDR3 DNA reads TGTGCCATCAGTGAGTCTGGACTAGCCGGCGGGGGGACCCAGTACTTC.

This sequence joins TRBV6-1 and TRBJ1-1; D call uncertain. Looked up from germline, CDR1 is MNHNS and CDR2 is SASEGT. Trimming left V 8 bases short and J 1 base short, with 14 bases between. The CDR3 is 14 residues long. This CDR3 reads CASGRTGKNTEAFF. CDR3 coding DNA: TGTGCCAGCGGGCGGACGGGAAAGAACACTGAAGCTTTCTTT.

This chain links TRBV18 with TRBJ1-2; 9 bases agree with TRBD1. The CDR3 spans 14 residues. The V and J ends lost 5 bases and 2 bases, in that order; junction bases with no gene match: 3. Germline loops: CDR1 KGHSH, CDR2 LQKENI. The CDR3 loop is CASSGGQGNYGYTF. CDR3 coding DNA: TGTGCCAGCTCAGGGGGACAGGGAAACTATGGCTACACCTTC.

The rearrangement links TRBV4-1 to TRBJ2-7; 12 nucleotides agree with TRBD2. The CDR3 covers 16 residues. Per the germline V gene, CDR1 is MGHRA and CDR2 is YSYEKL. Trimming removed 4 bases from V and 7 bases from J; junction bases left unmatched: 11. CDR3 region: CASSPSFLAGGSEQYF. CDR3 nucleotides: TGCGCCAGCAGCCCAAGTTTCCTAGCGGGAGGGTCTGAGCAGTACTTC.

The CDR3 nucleotides read TGTGCCATCAGTGACTCGGGGGACGCGCGAGGCACGCAGTATTTT. Translation gives CAISDSGDARGTQYF. The chain combines TRBV10-3 with TRBJ2-3, with D perhaps TRBD2 (6 bases). V was trimmed by 3 bases and J by 9 bases, leaving 19 bases between them. Per the germline V gene, CDR1 is ENHRY and CDR2 is SYGVKD. This CDR3 has 15 amino acids.

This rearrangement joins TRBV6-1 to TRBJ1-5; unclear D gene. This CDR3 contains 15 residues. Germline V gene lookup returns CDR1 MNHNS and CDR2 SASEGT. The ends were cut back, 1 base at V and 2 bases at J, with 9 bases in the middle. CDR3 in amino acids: CASSEGVVGNQPQHF. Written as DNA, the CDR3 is TGTGCCAGCAGTGAAGGGGTGGTAGGCAATCAGCCCCAGCATTTT.

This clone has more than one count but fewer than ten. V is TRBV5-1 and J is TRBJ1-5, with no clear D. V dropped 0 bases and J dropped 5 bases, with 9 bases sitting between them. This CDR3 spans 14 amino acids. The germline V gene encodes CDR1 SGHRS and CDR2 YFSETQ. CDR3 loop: CASSLGTTDQPQHF. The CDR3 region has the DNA TGCGCCAGCAGCTTGGGAACCACTGATCAGCCCCAGCATTTT. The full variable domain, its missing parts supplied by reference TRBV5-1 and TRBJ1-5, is KAGVTQTPRYLIKTRGQQVTLSCSPISGHRSVSWYQQTPGQGLQFLFEYFSETQRNKGNFPGRFSGRQFSNSRSEMNVSTLELGDSALYLCASSLGTTDQPQHFGDGTRLSIL.

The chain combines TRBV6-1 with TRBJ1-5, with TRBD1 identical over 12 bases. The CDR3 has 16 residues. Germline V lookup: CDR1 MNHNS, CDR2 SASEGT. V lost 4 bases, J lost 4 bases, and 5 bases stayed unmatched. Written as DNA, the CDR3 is TGTGCCAGCAGTGGGCCGGGACAGGGGGCGAATCAGCCCCAGCATTTT. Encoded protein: CASSGPGQGANQPQHF.

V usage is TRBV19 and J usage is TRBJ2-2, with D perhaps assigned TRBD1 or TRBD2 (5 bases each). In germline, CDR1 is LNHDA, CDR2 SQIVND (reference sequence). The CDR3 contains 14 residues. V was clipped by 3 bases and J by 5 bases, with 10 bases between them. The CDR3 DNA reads TGTGCCAGTAGTATTTCGAGGGGAACCGGGGAGCTGTTTTTT. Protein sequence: CASSISRGTGELFF.

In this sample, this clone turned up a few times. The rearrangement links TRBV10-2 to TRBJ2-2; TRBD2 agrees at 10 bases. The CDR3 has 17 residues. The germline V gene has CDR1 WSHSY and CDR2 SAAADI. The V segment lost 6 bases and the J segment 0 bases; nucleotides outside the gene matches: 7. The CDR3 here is CASRSSSGGSNTGELFF. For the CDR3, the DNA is TGCGCCAGCAGATCGTCTAGCGGGGGATCGAACACCGGGGAGCTGTTTTTT.

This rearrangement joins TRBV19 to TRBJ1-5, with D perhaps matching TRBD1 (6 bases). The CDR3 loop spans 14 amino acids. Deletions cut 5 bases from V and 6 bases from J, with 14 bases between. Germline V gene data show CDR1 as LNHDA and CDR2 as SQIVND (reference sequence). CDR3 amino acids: CASSPYRVGQPQHF. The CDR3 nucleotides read TGTGCCAGTAGTCCTTACAGGGTAGGTCAGCCCCAGCATTTT.

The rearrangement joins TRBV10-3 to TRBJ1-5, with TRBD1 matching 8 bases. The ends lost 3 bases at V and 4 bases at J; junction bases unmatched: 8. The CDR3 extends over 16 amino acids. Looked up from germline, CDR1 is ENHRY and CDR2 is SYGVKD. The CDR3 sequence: CAISEQGVGRNQPQHF. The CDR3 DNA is TGTGCCATCAGTGAACAGGGGGTAGGAAGGAATCAGCCCCAGCATTTT.

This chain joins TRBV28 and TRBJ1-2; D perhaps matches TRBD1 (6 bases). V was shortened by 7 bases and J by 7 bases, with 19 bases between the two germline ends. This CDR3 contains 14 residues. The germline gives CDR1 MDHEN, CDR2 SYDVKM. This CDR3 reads CASTASGTLGGYTF. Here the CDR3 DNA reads TGTGCCAGCACCGCTTCCGGGACATTGGGTGGCTACACCTTC.

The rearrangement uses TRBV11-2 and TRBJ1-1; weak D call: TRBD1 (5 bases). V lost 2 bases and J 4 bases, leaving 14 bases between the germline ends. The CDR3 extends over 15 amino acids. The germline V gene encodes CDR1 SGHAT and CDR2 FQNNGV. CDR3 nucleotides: TGTGCCAGCAGCTTAATGGGGGTAATTCCCACTGAAGCTTTCTTT. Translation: CASSLMGVIPTEAFF.

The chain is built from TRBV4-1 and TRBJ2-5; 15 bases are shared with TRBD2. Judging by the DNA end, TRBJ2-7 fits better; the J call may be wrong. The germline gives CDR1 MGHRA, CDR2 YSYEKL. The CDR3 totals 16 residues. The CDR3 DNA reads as TGCGCCAGCAGCCACGGACTAGCGGGAGGGCTCTACGAGCAGTACTTC. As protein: CASSHGLAGGLYEQYF.